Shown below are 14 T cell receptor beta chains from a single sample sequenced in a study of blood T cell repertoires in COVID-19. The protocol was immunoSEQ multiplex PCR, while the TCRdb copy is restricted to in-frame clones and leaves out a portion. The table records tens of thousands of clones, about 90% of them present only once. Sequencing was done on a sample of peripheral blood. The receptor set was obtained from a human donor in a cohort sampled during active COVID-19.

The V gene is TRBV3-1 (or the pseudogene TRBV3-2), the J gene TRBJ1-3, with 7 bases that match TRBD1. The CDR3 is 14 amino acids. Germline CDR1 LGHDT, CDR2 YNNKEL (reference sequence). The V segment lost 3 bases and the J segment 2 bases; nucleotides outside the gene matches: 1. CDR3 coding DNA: TGTGCCAGCAGCCACGGGACAGCTGGAAACACCATATATTTT. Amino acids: CASSHGTAGNTIYF.

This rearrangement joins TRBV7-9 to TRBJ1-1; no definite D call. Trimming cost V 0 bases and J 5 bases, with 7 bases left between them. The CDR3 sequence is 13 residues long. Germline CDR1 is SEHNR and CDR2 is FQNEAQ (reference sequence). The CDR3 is CASSLASATEAFF. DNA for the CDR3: TGTGCCAGCAGCTTAGCCAGTGCTACTGAAGCTTTCTTT.

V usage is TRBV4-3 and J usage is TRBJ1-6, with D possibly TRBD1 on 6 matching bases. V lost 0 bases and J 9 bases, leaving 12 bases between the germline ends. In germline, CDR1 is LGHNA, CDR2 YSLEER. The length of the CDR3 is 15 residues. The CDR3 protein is CASSQDTGRRSPLHF. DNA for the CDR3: TGCGCCAGCAGCCAAGATACAGGGCGTCGTTCACCCCTCCACTTT.

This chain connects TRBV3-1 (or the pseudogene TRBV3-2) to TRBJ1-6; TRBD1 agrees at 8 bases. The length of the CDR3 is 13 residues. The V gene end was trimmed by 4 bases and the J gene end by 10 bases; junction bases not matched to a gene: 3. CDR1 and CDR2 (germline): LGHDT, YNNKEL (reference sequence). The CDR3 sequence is CASSRTGSSPLHF. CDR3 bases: TGTGCCAGCAGCCGGACAGGGTCCTCACCCCTCCACTTT.

This CDR3 reads CASRSQGAGTGELFF. Written as DNA, the CDR3 is TGTGCCAGCAGAAGCCAGGGGGCCGGGACCGGGGAGCTGTTTTTT. The chain joins TRBV6-5 to TRBJ2-2, with 8 bases lining up with TRBD1. Germline values: CDR1 MNHEY, CDR2 SVGAGI. The CDR3 covers 15 residues. V lost 6 bases to trimming and J lost 5 bases; unmatched junction nucleotides: 8.

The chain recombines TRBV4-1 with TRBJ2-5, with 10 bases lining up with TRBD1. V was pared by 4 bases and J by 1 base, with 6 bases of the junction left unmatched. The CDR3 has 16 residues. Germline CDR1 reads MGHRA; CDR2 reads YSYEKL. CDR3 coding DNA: TGCGCCAGCAGCCCTTCCCGGGACAGGGGCCAAGAGACCCAGTACTTC. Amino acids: CASSPSRDRGQETQYF.

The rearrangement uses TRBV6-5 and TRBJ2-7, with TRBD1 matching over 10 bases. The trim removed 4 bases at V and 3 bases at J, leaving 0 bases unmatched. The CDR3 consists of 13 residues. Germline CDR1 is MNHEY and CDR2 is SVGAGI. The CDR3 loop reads CASSWTGGYEQYF. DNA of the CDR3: TGTGCCAGCAGTTGGACAGGGGGCTACGAGCAGTACTTC.

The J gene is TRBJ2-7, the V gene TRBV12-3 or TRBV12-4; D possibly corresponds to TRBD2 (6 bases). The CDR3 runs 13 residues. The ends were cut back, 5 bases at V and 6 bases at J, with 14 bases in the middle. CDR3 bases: TGTGCCAGCAGTCCCAAGACTAGGGGCGAGCAGTACTTC. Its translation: CASSPKTRGEQYF.

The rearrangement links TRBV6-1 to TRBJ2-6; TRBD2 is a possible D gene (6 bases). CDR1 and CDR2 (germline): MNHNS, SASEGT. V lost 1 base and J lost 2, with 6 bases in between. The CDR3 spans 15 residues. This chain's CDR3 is CASSEGEAGANVLTF. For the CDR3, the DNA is TGTGCCAGCAGTGAAGGGGAGGCTGGGGCCAACGTCCTGACTTTC.

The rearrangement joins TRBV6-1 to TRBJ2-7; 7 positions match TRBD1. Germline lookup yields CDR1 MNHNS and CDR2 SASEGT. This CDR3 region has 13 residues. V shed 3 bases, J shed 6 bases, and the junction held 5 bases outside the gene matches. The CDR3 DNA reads TGTGCCAGCAGTGATGACAGGGTTGGCGAGCAGTACTTC. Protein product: CASSDDRVGEQYF.

The CDR3 here is CASSLVGEALPNYGYTF. The DNA of the CDR3 is TGTGCCAGCAGCTTAGTCGGAGAGGCACTGCCTAACTATGGCTACACCTTC. The chain links TRBV7-9 to TRBJ1-2, with D unclear. Trimming shortened V by 1 base and J by 0 bases, and 15 bases separated the two germline ends. CDR1 and CDR2 from the germline V gene are SEHNR and FQNEAQ (reference sequence). The CDR3 length is 17 residues.

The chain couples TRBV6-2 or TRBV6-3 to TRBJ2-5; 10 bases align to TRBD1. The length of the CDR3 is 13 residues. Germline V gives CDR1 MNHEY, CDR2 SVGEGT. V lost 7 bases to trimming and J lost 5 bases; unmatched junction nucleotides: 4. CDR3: CASTPGQGETQYF. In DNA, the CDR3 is TGTGCCAGCACCCCGGGACAGGGGGAGACCCAGTACTTC.

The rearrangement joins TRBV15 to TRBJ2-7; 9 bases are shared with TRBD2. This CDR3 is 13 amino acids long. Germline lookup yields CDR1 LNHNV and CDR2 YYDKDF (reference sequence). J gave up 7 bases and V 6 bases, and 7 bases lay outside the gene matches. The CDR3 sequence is CATSTGLAQEQYF. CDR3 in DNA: TGTGCCACCAGTACGGGACTAGCCCAAGAGCAGTACTTC.

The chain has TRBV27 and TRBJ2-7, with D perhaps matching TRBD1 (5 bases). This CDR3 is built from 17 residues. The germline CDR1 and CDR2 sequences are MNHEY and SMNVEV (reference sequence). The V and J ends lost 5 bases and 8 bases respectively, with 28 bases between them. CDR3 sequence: CASSDDIGHLIPTKQYF. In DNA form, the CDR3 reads TGTGCCAGCAGTGATGATATCGGACACTTGATCCCTACGAAGCAGTACTTC.